This T cell receptor beta chain emerged from a study of CD8 T cells in ankylosing spondylitis. Notes on the study in general: In ankylosing spondylitis blood, a motif of about eight highly homologous TCR beta variants appeared characteristic. A number of the motif variants had already been described in reactive arthritis synovial fluid and blood. Disease-linked clones proved CD8+ and comparatively uncommon in peripheral blood.

This clonotype was counted between two and nine times. Its specificity is not known. Germline CDR1 is SGHRS and CDR2 is YFSETQ. Trimming shortened V by 0 bases and J by 2 bases, and 11 bases separated the two germline ends. The CDR3 spans 15 residues. Scientists made TCR beta libraries using quantitative 5'-RACE with molecular barcodes. TCRdb re-called the 5' RACE reads through MiXCR, storing one row per CDR3 protein. The table records over 200,000 distinct CDR3 sequences, roughly a tenth of them present only once. The receptor comes from a male donor with ankylosing spondylitis or in good health (not recorded which). What was sequenced was blood, either unsorted or a sorted T cell fraction (not recorded which). This chain links TRBV5-1 with TRBJ1-2; no clear D gene. This chain's CDR3 is CASSLGSGENYGYTF. The DNA of the CDR3 is TGCGCCAGCAGCTTGGGAAGTGGGGAAAACTATGGCTACACCTTC.